This T cell receptor beta chain comes out of a study of CD8 T cells in Susac syndrome. CDR1 and CDR2 from the germline V gene are LNHDA and SQIVND (reference sequence). The CDR3 runs to 15 residues. Trimming took 6 bases from V and 4 from J, leaving 18 bases between them. Study outcomes and limitations: Susac-specific public clones were found in total CD8+ and CD8+ TEMRA repertoires, numbering fewer than 20 and five, respectively. The study admitted that it had a relatively small number of individuals in its TCR sequencing and HLA analysis.

In its sample, this clonotype was seen once. The target antigen is unknown. Random hexamers were used to reverse transcribe the RNA input (about 0.45 to 1 ug). TCRdb recomputed calls from the immunoSEQ multiplex PCR reads with MiXCR, one row per CDR3 protein. In the table there are roughly 110,000 distinct CDR3 sequences, approximately 94% of which are singletons. The TCR was taken from a human donor with Susac syndrome. The sample comprised CD8+ T cells from PBMCs. The chain has TRBV19 and TRBJ1-1; no reliable D call. The CDR3 protein is CASRWAAGGITEAFF. The DNA of the CDR3 is TGTGCCAGTAGGTGGGCGGCCGGAGGGATCACTGAAGCTTTCTTT.